One TCR beta chain is described in this entry. Its antigen has not been determined. No base quality information exists; no much larger clone differs at one position. The data derive from a study of blood T cell repertoires in COVID-19 (dated by TCRdb to 2020 to 2021). Turning to the overall study: Samples covering the acute and convalescent phases of COVID-19 were provided by collaborators in the United States, Italy and Spain. The material from the prospective study consisted of cDNA or gDNA derived from T cells, B-cell-depleted T cells, or PBMCs. The dataset comprised deeply sampled blood TCRbeta repertoires from subjects exposed to, actively infected with, or recovered from COVID-19. The repertoires were made available in a free public database intended to serve as a resource for research on the immune response to SARS-CoV-2. Samples came from the ongoing ImmuneRACE study (first 160 participants) plus 1,254 subjects from 6 global collaborators. A de-identified subject ID, COVID-19 status, age in years and sex were almost always included in the sample metadata. Where HLA class I and class II types were available, the types were taken from metadata supplied by the sample provider, not from assay-based typing.

Overall results and qualifications from the work: Clinical and demographic metadata were provided uncurated, with the amount varying by source and participant.

Germline trimming: 9 bases from V, 5 bases from J; junction bases outside gene matches: 8. Spanning cysteine to phenylalanine, the CDR3 consists of 13 amino acids. Left in the record is the CDR3 DNA by itself, 39 bases read in frame from the first base. According to the germline V gene, CDR1 reads ENHRY and CDR2 reads SYGVKD. The immunoSEQ Assay, a bias-controlled multiplex PCR, was used to amplify TCRbeta CDR3 regions from genomic DNA. Turning to the authors' computational methods: The number of nucleated cells in each sample was estimated from the amplification of reference gene primers within the assay. Sequence reads were collapsed and filtered to measure the absolute abundance of every unique TCRbeta CDR3 rearrangement. For each sample, productive Simpson clonality was calculated as the square root of Simpson's diversity index across productive rearrangements. TCRdb holds this immuneACCESS table with in-frame rearrangements only. Some clones are missing; in checked studies, unresolved V genes explain under half, and the rest has no known cause. That table gives V, J and clone size, and the DNA gave D and trimming. The sample has 160,000 or so clones on record, around 81% of them singletons. 10% to 15% of the sample is in the top ten clones.

A second Seattle source provided samples from volunteer blood donors who had recovered from COVID-19. Whole blood was collected in K2EDTA tubes by collaborating institutions according to the institutions' own protocols. Collaborator samples were shipped for TCRbeta analysis as frozen whole blood, isolated PBMCs, or DNA extracted from either sample type. The source of this sequence is a man between 65 and 80 years old who had recovered from COVID-19. The sequenced material came from peripheral blood. Recombination linked TRBV10-3 to TRBJ2-7; TRBD1 aligns with 9 central bases. The bases are TGTGCCATAACAGGGGGCGCGCGCAACGAGCAGTACTTC. The resulting protein is CAITGGARNEQYF.